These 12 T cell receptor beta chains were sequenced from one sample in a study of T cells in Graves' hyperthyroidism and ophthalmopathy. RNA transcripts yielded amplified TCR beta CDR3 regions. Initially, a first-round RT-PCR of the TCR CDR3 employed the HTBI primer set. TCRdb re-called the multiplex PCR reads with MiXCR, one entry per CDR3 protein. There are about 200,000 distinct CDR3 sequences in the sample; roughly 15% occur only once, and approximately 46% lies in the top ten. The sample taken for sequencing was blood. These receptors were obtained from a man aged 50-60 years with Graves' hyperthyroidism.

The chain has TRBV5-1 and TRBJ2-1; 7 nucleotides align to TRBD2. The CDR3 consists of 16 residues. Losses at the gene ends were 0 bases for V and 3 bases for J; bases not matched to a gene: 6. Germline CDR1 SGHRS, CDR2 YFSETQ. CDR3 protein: CASSLGGGRIYNEQFF. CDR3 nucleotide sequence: TGCGCCAGCAGCTTGGGGGGCGGGAGAATCTACAATGAGCAGTTCTTC.

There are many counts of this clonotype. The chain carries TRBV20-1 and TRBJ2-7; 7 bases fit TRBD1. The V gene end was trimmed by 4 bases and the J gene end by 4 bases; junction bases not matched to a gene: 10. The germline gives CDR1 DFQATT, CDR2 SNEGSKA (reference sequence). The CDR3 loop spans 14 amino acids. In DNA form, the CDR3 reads TGCAGTGCTAAAACGGACAGGTTGGCATACGAGCAGTACTTC. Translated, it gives CSAKTDRLAYEQYF.

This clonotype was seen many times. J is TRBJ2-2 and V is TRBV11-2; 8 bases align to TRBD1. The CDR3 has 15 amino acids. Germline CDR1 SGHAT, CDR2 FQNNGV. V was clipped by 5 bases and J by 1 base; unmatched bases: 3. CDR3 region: CASSLGTGNTGELFF. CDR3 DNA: TGTGCCAGCAGCCTTGGGACAGGGAACACCGGGGAGCTGTTTTTT.

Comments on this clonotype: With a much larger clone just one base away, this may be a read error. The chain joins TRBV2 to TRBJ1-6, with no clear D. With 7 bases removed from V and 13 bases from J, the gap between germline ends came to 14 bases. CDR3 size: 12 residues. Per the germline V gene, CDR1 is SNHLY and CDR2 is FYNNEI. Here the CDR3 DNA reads TGTGCCAGCATGCCTAGCGGAGGGCCCCTCCACTTT. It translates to CASMPSGGPLHF.

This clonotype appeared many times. As DNA, the CDR3 is TGTGCCAGCAGTGAAGCTCCGGGAACCAAGAATCAGCCCCAGCATTTT. Encoded protein: CASSEAPGTKNQPQHF. The V and J genes are TRBV2 and TRBJ1-5; no reliable D call. Trimming took off 0 bases at V and 4 bases at J, with 13 bases between the two ends. Germline loops: CDR1 SNHLY, CDR2 FYNNEI. The CDR3 extends over 16 amino acids.

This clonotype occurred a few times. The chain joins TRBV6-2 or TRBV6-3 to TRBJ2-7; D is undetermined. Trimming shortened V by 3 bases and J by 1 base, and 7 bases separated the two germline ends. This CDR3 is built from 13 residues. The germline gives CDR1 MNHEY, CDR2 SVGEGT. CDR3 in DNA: TGTGCCAGCAGTTATAAATTGTCCTACGAGCAGTACTTC. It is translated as CASSYKLSYEQYF.

The CDR3 loop is CASSYSYSNQPQHF. The CDR3, as DNA: TGTGCCAGCAGTTACAGCTATAGCAATCAGCCCCAGCATTTT. This sequence joins TRBV6-5 and TRBJ1-5; D is unclear. The CDR3 extends over 14 amino acids. Germline values: CDR1 MNHEY, CDR2 SVGAGI. V was pared by 2 bases and J by 0 bases, with 5 bases between.

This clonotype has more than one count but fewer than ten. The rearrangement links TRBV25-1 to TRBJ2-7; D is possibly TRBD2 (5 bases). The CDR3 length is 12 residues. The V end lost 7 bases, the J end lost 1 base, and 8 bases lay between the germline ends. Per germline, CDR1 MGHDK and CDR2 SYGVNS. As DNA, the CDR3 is TGTGCCAGCACTGGGAGTTCCTACGAGCAGTACTTC. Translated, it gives CASTGSSYEQYF.

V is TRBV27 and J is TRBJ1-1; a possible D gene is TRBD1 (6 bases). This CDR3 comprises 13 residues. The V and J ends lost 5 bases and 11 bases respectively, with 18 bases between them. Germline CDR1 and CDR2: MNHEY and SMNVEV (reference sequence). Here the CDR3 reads CASSTQVRGRAFF. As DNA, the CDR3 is TGTGCCAGCAGTACCCAAGTCAGGGGTAGGGCTTTCTTT.

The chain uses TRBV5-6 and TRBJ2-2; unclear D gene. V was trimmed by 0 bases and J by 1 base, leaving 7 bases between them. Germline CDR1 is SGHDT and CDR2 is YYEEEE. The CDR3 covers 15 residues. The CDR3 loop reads CASSLAPGNTGELFF. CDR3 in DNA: TGTGCCAGCAGCTTGGCCCCAGGGAACACCGGGGAGCTGTTTTTT.

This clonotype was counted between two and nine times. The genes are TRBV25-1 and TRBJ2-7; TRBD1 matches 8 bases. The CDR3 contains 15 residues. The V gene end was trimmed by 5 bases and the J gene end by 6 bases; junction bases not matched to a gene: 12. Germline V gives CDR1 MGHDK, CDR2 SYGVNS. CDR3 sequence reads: CASSPDDRGGVEQYF. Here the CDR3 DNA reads TGTGCCAGCAGTCCAGACGACAGGGGAGGCGTCGAGCAGTACTTC.

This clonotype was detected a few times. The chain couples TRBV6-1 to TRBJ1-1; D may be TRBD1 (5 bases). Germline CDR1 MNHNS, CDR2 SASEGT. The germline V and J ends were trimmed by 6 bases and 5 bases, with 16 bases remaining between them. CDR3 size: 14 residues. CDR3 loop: CASSPQGGRTEAFF. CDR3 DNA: TGTGCCAGCAGCCCTCAGGGCGGACGGACTGAAGCTTTCTTT.